Below, 7 T cell receptor beta chains from the same sample are listed, as sequenced in a study of vaccination and CD4 T cells after COVID-19. Using its own MiXCR run on the PCR reads, TCRdb lists one record per CDR3 protein. The sample holds tens of thousands of distinct CDR3 sequences; around 50% are singletons and the top ten take approximately 1%. Specimen: CD4+ T cells from blood, collected before SARS-CoV-2 vaccination. These receptors all stem from a human donor who had recovered from COVID-19.

The chain combines TRBV6-1 with TRBJ1-5; the match to TRBD1 covers 9 bases. The germline CDR1 and CDR2 sequences are MNHNS and SASEGT. The V and J ends lost 6 bases and 4 bases, in that order; junction bases with no gene match: 10. The CDR3 covers 16 residues. The CDR3: CASRPYGQGLNQPQHF. In nucleotides, the CDR3 is TGTGCCAGCAGACCCTACGGACAGGGGCTTAATCAGCCCCAGCATTTT.

The chain is built from TRBV7-2 and TRBJ2-2, with D possibly matching TRBD2 (6 bases). From germline, CDR1 is SGHTA and CDR2 FQGNSA. The CDR3 length is 14 residues. The V end lost 5 bases, the J end lost 2 bases, and 9 bases lay between the germline ends. The CDR3 is CASSTGSNTGELFF. CDR3 DNA sequence: TGTGCCAGCAGCACCGGGAGTAACACCGGGGAGCTGTTTTTT. Full variable domain (missing parts from reference TRBV7-2 and TRBJ2-2): GAGVSQSPSNKVTEKGKDVELRCDPISGHTALYWYRQSLGQGLEFLIYFQGNSAPDKSGLPSDRFSAERTGGSVSTLTIQRTQQEDSAVYLCASSTGSNTGELFFGEGSRLTVL.

Regarding this clonotype: The junction differs from germline at one of its ends, possibly a read error. V is TRBV29-1 and J is TRBJ2-1; D unclear. The CDR3 extends over 13 amino acids. Germline V gene lookup returns CDR1 SQVTM and CDR2 ANQGSEA. The CDR3 sequence is CSVEGRVRSEQFF. CDR3 sequence (DNA): TGCAGCGTAGAAGGCCGAGTGAGGAGTGAGCAGTTCTTC.

This clonotype was observed a handful of times. V is TRBV27 and J is TRBJ2-3, with TRBD1 matching over 12 bases. With 4 bases clipped from V and 2 bases from J, the junction kept 7 bases outside the gene matches. Looked up from germline, CDR1 is MNHEY and CDR2 is SMNVEV (reference sequence). The CDR3 totals 17 residues. CDR3 in DNA: TGTGCCAGCAGTTCGTGGGGGACAGGGGGCGCCACAGATACGCAGTATTTT. It encodes CASSSWGTGGATDTQYF.

The J gene is TRBJ2-3, the V gene TRBV27; D is undetermined. Germline V CDR1 and CDR2: MNHEY, SMNVEV (reference sequence). Trimming left V 7 bases short and J 4 bases short, with 6 bases between. The CDR3 spans 11 residues. In DNA form, the CDR3 reads TGTGCCAGCAAAACGTCAGATACGCAGTATTTT. Translation gives CASKTSDTQYF.

This chain joins TRBV12-3 or TRBV12-4 and TRBJ2-7, with D unresolved. V dropped 2 bases and J dropped 4 bases, with 6 bases sitting between them. The CDR3 contains 12 residues. This CDR3 reads CASSLSLYEQYF. CDR3 sequence (DNA): TGTGCCAGCAGTTTAAGTCTTTACGAGCAGTACTTC.

The chain combines TRBV30 with TRBJ2-3, with no clear D. This CDR3 contains 13 residues. Germline CDR1 is GTSNPN and CDR2 is SVGIG (reference sequence). Trimming removed 3 bases from V and 2 bases from J, with 9 bases in between. CDR3 DNA sequence: TGTGCCTGGAGCCCGTACTACACAGATACGCAGTATTTT. Its translation: CAWSPYYTDTQYF.